This note documents a single TCR beta chain sequence. These data are taken from a study of somatic mutations in cytotoxic T cells in rheumatoid arthritis. Produced via immunoSEQ multiplex PCR; TCRdb's table is partial and in-frame only. In the table there are nearly 20,000 clones, roughly four fifths of which are singletons. Positive magnetic bead selection was used to isolate CD4+ and CD8+ cells; purity was checked by flow cytometry. This clonotype was sampled from a woman aged 45-60 years in good health. The sample taken for sequencing was CD8+ T cells sorted from blood.

The chain's CDR3 is CASSYSKGVQSEAFF. The DNA of the CDR3 is TGTGCCAGCAGTTACTCGAAGGGAGTCCAGTCTGAAGCTTTCTTT. The chain is built from TRBV6-5 and TRBJ1-1, with D hard to call. The CDR3 covers 15 residues. V lost 0 bases and J 6 bases, leaving 14 bases between the germline ends. Germline loops: CDR1 MNHEY, CDR2 SVGAGI.